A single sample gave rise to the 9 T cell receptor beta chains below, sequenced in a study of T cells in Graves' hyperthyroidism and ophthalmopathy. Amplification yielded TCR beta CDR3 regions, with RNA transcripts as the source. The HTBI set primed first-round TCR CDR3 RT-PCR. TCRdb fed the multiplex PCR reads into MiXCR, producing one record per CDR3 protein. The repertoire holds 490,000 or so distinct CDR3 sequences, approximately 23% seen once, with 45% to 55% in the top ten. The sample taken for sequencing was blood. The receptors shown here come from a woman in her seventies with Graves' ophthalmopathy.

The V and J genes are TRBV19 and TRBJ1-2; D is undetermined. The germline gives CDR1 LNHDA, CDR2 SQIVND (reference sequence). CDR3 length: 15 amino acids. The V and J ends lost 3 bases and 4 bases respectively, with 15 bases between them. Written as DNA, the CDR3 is TGTGCCAGTAGTATCCCGGGTGGCAGGCCCTATGGCTACACCTTC. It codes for CASSIPGGRPYGYTF. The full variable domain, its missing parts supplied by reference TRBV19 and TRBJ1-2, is DGGITQSPKYLFRKEGQNVTLSCEQNLNHDAMYWYRQDPGQGLRLIYYSQIVNDFQKGDIAEGYSVSREKKESFPLTVTSAQKNPTAFYLCASSIPGGRPYGYTFGSGTRLTVV.

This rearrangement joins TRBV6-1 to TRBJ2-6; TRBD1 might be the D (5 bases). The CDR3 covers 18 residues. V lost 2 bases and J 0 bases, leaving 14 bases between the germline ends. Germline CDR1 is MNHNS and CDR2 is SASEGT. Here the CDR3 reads CASSENPGGASGANVLTF. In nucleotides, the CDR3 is TGTGCCAGCAGTGAAAACCCGGGTGGGGCCTCTGGGGCCAACGTCCTGACTTTC.

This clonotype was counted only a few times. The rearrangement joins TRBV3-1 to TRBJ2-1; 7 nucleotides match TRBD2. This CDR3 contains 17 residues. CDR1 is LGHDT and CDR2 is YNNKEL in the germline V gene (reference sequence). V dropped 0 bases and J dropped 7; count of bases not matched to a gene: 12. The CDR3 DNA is TGTGCCAGCAGCCAAGAAACCCTAGCGGATCTTCCTAATGAGCAGTTCTTC. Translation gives CASSQETLADLPNEQFF.

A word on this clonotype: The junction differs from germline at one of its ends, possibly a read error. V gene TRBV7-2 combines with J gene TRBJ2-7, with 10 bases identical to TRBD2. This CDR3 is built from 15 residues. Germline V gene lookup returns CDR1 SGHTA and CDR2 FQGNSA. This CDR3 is CASSQGLAFSYVQYF. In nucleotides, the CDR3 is TGTGCCAGCAGCCAGGGACTAGCGTTCTCCTACGTGCAGTACTTC.

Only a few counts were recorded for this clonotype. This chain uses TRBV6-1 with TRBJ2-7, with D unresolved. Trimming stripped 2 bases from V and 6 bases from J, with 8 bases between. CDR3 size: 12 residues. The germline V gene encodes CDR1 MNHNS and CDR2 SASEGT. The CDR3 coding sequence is TGTGCCAGCAGTGAATGGCAAGGCGAGCAGTACTTC. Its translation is CASSEWQGEQYF.

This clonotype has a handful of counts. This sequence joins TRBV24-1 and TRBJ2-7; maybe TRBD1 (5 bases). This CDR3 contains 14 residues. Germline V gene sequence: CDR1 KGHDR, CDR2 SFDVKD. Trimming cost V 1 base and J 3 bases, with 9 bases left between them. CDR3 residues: CATSDLKGYYEQYF. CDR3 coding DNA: TGTGCCACCAGTGATTTAAAGGGGTACTACGAGCAGTACTTC.

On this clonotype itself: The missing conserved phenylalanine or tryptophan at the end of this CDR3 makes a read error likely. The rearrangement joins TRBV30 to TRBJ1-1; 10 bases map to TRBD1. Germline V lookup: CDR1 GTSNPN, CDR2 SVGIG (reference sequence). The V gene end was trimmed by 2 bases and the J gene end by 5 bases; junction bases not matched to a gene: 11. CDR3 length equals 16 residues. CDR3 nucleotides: TGTGCCTGGAGTAGCCCCCGGACAGGGGGAGATACTGAAGCTTTCCTT. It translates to CAWSSPRTGGDTEAFL.

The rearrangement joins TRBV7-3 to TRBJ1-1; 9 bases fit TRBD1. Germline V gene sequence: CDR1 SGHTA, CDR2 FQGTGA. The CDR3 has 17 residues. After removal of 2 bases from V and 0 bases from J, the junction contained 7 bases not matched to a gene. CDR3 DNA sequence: TGTGCCAGCAGCTTACTGCCCGGGACAGGGATGAACACTGAAGCTTTCTTT. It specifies CASSLLPGTGMNTEAFF.

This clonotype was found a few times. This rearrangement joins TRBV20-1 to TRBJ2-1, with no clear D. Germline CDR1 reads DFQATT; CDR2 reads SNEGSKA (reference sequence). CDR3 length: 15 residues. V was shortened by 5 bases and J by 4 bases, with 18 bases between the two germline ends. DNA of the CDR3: TGCAGTGCTGGGGTGGTGAGAACGGCTTACAATGAGCAGTTCTTC. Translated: CSAGVVRTAYNEQFF.